Following are 14 T cell receptor beta chains from one sample sequenced in a study of blood T cell repertoires in COVID-19 (TCRdb year 2020). Library preparation used the immunoSEQ multiplex PCR assay. TCRdb limited this immuneACCESS table to in-frame rearrangements with V and J called. A share of clones is missing; checked studies link under half to unresolved V genes, and the rest is unexplained. The sample has tens of thousands of clones on record, approximately 91% of them singletons. Around 12% of the sample is taken by the ten largest. Sequencing used peripheral blood. The receptors come from a man between 65 and 85 years old with active or convalescent COVID-19.

This clone appeared a few times. The CDR3 region has the DNA TGTGCCAGCAGCTCTGGGGGGGGCCGGGGGACTAATGAAAAACTGTTTTTT. Protein product: CASSSGGGRGTNEKLFF. The gene calls are TRBV5-4 and TRBJ1-4; D may be TRBD1 (6 bases). The germline gives CDR1 SGHNT, CDR2 YYREEE (reference sequence). V was shortened by 3 bases and J by 2 bases, with 17 bases between the two germline ends. CDR3 length: 17 residues.

The gene calls are TRBV5-4 and TRBJ2-3; 9 nucleotides line up with TRBD1. This CDR3 has 17 residues. J lost 5 bases, V lost 0 bases, and 10 bases had no gene match. In germline, CDR1 is SGHNT, CDR2 YYREEE (reference sequence). The CDR3 bases are TGTGCCAGCAGCTTGGTTTGGAGACAGGGGGAGGAAGATACGCAGTATTTT. It encodes CASSLVWRQGEEDTQYF.

The chain carries TRBV19 and TRBJ1-3; D may be TRBD1 (6 bases). Germline-derived CDR1 and CDR2 are LNHDA and SQIVND (reference sequence). The CDR3 is 17 residues long. Trimming pared 6 bases from V and 2 bases from J, leaving 20 bases between. The CDR3 spells CASSRYRVNFPGNTIYF. In DNA form, the CDR3 reads TGTGCCAGTAGCCGTTACAGGGTTAATTTCCCTGGAAACACCATATATTTT.

The chain recombines TRBV7-9 with TRBJ1-6; D ambiguous. Between the trimmed V and J ends, which lost 2 bases and 9 bases, there was a span of 11 bases. CDR3 size: 14 residues. From germline, CDR1 is SEHNR and CDR2 FQNEAQ (reference sequence). The CDR3: CASSLRQEISPLHF. For the CDR3, the DNA is TGTGCCAGCAGCTTAAGGCAGGAAATTTCACCCCTCCACTTT. The full variable domain, with the rest looked up from reference TRBV7-9 and TRBJ1-6, is DTGVSQNPRHKITKRGQNVTFRCDPISEHNRLYWYRQTLGQGPEFLTYFQNEAQLEKSRLLSDRFSAERPKGSFSTLEIQRTEQGDSAMYLCASSLRQEISPLHFGNGTRLTVT.

The table lists this clone with a count of one. The CDR3 DNA reads as TGTGCCAGCAGTAAAGCCGGGACTAGCGGGGGGGCCGCCTACAATGAGCAGTTCTTC. This translates into CASSKAGTSGGAAYNEQFF. The rearrangement uses TRBV6-2 or TRBV6-3 and TRBJ2-1; 16 nucleotides match TRBD2. V lost 5 bases to trimming and J lost 2 bases; unmatched junction nucleotides: 9. Germline lookup yields CDR1 MNHEY and CDR2 SVGEGT. The CDR3 runs 19 residues.

V usage is TRBV6-2 or TRBV6-3 and J usage is TRBJ1-2; D is ambiguous. Trimming cost V 0 bases and J 3 bases, with 8 bases left between them. The CDR3 has 14 residues. CDR1 is MNHEY, CDR2 SVGEGT, per germline. The CDR3: CASSYSMADYGYTF. Here the CDR3 DNA reads TGTGCCAGCAGTTACTCGATGGCAGACTATGGCTACACCTTC.

This chain connects TRBV19 to TRBJ1-6; 8 nucleotides align to TRBD1. J lost 9 bases, V lost 8 bases, and 12 bases had no gene match. The CDR3 has 15 amino acids. The germline CDR1 and CDR2 sequences are LNHDA and SQIVND (reference sequence). DNA for the CDR3: TGTGCCAGTGCGATTAACGGACAGGGAATTTCACCCCTCCACTTT. Translated, it gives CASAINGQGISPLHF.

This clone was seen more than once but under ten times. The chain combines TRBV11-2 with TRBJ1-1; possible D gene TRBD1, 5 bases. This CDR3 region has 14 residues. With 8 bases removed from V and 5 bases from J, the gap between germline ends came to 18 bases. In germline, CDR1 is SGHAT, CDR2 FQNNGV. CDR3 sequence (DNA): TGTGCCAGCCAGAGGCAGGGAAGAGGAACTGAAGCTTTCTTT. Translating gives CASQRQGRGTEAFF.

V and J are TRBV29-1 and TRBJ1-4, with D possibly matching TRBD1 (6 bases). V lost 4 bases, J lost 4 bases, and 13 bases lay in between. CDR1 and CDR2 from the germline V gene are SQVTM and ANQGSEA. This CDR3 region has 14 residues. The CDR3 DNA follows: TGCAGCGTTGCACTAGGGGGTGGTAATGAAAAACTGTTTTTT. This encodes CSVALGGGNEKLFF. Combining the CDR3 with reference TRBV29-1 and TRBJ1-4 gives the whole variable domain SAVISQKPSRDICQRGTSLTIQCQVDSQVTMMFWYRQQPGQSLTLIATANQGSEATYESGFVIDKFPISRPNLTFSTLTVSNMSPEDSSIYLCSVALGGGNEKLFFGSGTQLSVL.

Remarks on this clone: The same CDR3 is also encoded by other DNA sequences in this sample. The chain employs TRBV28 and TRBJ1-1; 10 bases are a match to TRBD1. The trim removed 5 bases at V and 1 base at J, leaving 4 bases unmatched. Per germline, CDR1 MDHEN and CDR2 SYDVKM. This CDR3 is built from 15 residues. The DNA of the CDR3 is TGTGCCAGCAGTCCCCGGACAGGGGGGAACACTGAAGCTTTCTTT. Translation: CASSPRTGGNTEAFF.

This chain links TRBV9 with TRBJ1-3; 9 nucleotides agree with TRBD1. Germline trimming cut 0 bases from V and 1 base from J; bases unmatched to any gene: 2. The CDR3 runs to 16 residues. Per germline, CDR1 SGDLS and CDR2 YYNGEE. This chain's CDR3 is CASSVVDRGSGNTIYF. In DNA, the CDR3 is TGTGCCAGCAGCGTAGTAGACAGGGGGTCTGGAAACACCATATATTTT.

On this clone: A junction boundary mismatches the germline segment, possibly from a read error. The chain uses TRBV4-1 and TRBJ2-3; D gene unclear. The CDR3 is 17 residues long. CDR1 is MGHRA, CDR2 YSYEKL, per germline. DNA for the CDR3: TGCGCCTGCAGCCTAGACAATCGATTCCGAACTACAGATACGCAGTATTTT. It yields the protein CACSLDNRFRTTDTQYF.

In this sample, this clone turned up once. In DNA form, the CDR3 reads TGTGCCAGCAGTTACCGGGCTGCGGGGGGCACAGATACGCAGTATTTT. Amino acids: CASSYRAAGGTDTQYF. The V call is TRBV6-5, the J call TRBJ2-3; 7 nucleotides agree with TRBD2. V lost 2 bases, J lost 1 base, and 6 bases stayed unmatched. Per germline, CDR1 MNHEY and CDR2 SVGAGI. The CDR3 loop spans 16 amino acids.

The chain joins TRBV24-1 to TRBJ2-2; 8 nucleotides match TRBD1. The CDR3 extends over 14 amino acids. The V segment lost 5 bases and the J segment 5 bases; nucleotides outside the gene matches: 3. CDR1 and CDR2 from the germline V gene are KGHDR and SFDVKD. The CDR3 coding sequence is TGTGCCACCAGTGTCCAGGGGGCTACCGGGGAGCTGTTTTTT. Translating it yields CATSVQGATGELFF.